These 19 T cell receptor beta chains were all obtained from the same sample, sequenced in a study of blood T cell repertoires in COVID-19. Profiling relied on immunoSEQ multiplex PCR, and the TCRdb table lists in-frame clones only, not all of them. The data contain 95,000 to 150,000 clones, around four fifths of them singletons. Sequencing was performed on peripheral blood. Source of these receptors: a human donor in a cohort sampled during active COVID-19.

This clone showed up just once. The genes are TRBV27 and TRBJ2-3; D gene unclear. The CDR3 spans 13 residues. Trimming stripped 3 bases from V and 1 base from J, with 5 bases between. CDR1 and CDR2 from the germline V gene are MNHEY and SMNVEV (reference sequence). The CDR3 region is CASSFGGTDTQYF. The CDR3 region has the DNA TGTGCCAGCAGTTTCGGAGGCACAGATACGCAGTATTTT.

This chain joins TRBV6-6 and TRBJ2-7; 10 positions agree with TRBD1. Germline V lookup: CDR1 MNHNY, CDR2 SVGAGI (reference sequence). The CDR3 loop spans 13 amino acids. Trimming took 8 bases from V and 9 from J; bases not matched to a gene: 10. The CDR3: CASLGTGDNVQYF. DNA of the CDR3: TGTGCCAGCTTGGGGACAGGGGACAATGTGCAGTACTTC.

The V and J genes are TRBV19 and TRBJ2-1, with 12 bases fitting TRBD2. Germline trimming cut 5 bases from V and 13 bases from J; bases unmatched to any gene: 6. The CDR3 is 13 amino acids. Germline lookup yields CDR1 LNHDA and CDR2 SQIVND (reference sequence). The CDR3: CASSALAGGGQFF. The CDR3 bases are TGTGCCAGTAGTGCGCTAGCGGGAGGGGGTCAGTTCTTC.

This chain connects TRBV7-9 to TRBJ1-2; D is unclear. Per the germline V gene, CDR1 is SEHNR and CDR2 is FQNEAQ (reference sequence). This CDR3 contains 15 residues. Trimming shortened V by 1 base and J by 4 bases, and 13 bases separated the two germline ends. CDR3 bases: TGTGCCAGCAGCTTAGACCCCCCCCTGAGCTATGGCTACACCTTC. Residues: CASSLDPPLSYGYTF.

The chain uses TRBV11-2 and TRBJ2-2; D is perhaps TRBD1 (5 bases). Germline assignment: CDR1 SGHAT and CDR2 FQNNGV. Trimming took 8 bases from V and 0 from J, leaving 13 bases between them. The CDR3 sequence is 15 residues long. In nucleotides, the CDR3 is TGTGCCAGCCTTGGGGTGACAGCGAACACCGGGGAGCTGTTTTTT. Amino acids: CASLGVTANTGELFF.

This clone was counted many times. CDR3 amino acids: CASSRQGTGGPEAFF. CDR3 bases: TGTGCCAGCAGCCGACAGGGGACAGGGGGCCCTGAAGCTTTCTTT. The gene calls are TRBV11-2 and TRBJ1-1, with 12 bases fitting TRBD1. The CDR3 consists of 15 residues. Germline V gene sequence: CDR1 SGHAT, CDR2 FQNNGV. V was pared by 5 bases and J by 6 bases, with 7 bases of the junction left unmatched.

This clone came up once. This sequence joins TRBV7-9 and TRBJ1-1; 7 bases map to TRBD1. V shed 5 bases, J shed 5 bases, and the junction held 8 bases outside the gene matches. This CDR3 is built from 14 residues. Germline loops: CDR1 SEHNR, CDR2 FQNEAQ (reference sequence). CDR3 coding DNA: TGTGCCAGCAGCGCCAGGGGGGAAGGGACTGAAGCTTTCTTT. The encoded protein is CASSARGEGTEAFF.

This clone was observed a single time. The gene calls are TRBV4-3 and TRBJ2-5; D may be TRBD2 (5 bases). CDR1 is LGHNA and CDR2 is YSLEER in the germline V gene. V was trimmed by 0 bases and J by 7 bases, leaving 9 bases between them. There are 13 residues in the CDR3. CDR3 nucleotides: TGCGCCAGCAGCCAAGAAAGGAGGACGACCCAGTACTTC. Encoded protein: CASSQERRTTQYF.

The chain is built from TRBV7-2 and TRBJ2-3; the D is unclear. This CDR3 has 15 amino acids. Per germline, CDR1 SGHTA and CDR2 FQGNSA. Trimming took off 1 base at V and 2 bases at J, with 10 bases between the two ends. The CDR3 bases are TGTGCCAGCAGCTTAGGGGTGGGCGACACAGATACGCAGTATTTT. Its translation: CASSLGVGDTDTQYF.

The rearrangement links TRBV18 to TRBJ1-2; D gene ambiguous. The V gene lost 2 bases and the J gene lost 4 bases, with 11 bases spanning the gap. The CDR3 is 14 amino acids. CDR1 is KGHSH and CDR2 is LQKENI in the germline V gene. The CDR3, as DNA: TGTGCCAGCTCACCAGACACCTTTGGCTATGGCTACACCTTC. It specifies CASSPDTFGYGYTF.

This chain uses TRBV7-2 with TRBJ2-7; 10 bases map to TRBD1. Germline trimming cut 5 bases from V and 7 bases from J; bases unmatched to any gene: 14. This CDR3 spans 16 amino acids. Germline V lookup: CDR1 SGHTA, CDR2 FQGNSA. CDR3 sequence reads: CASSPRTGGARGEQYF. Here the CDR3 DNA reads TGTGCCAGCAGCCCCCGGACAGGGGGGGCACGGGGTGAGCAGTACTTC.

The chain employs TRBV14 and TRBJ2-5; TRBD2 aligns across 10 bases. Unmatched junction bases numbered 8, after V lost 4 bases and J lost 3 bases. Looked up from germline, CDR1 is SGHDN and CDR2 is FVKESK. The CDR3 loop spans 16 amino acids. In nucleotides, the CDR3 is TGTGCCAGCAGCCCCCTAGCGGGGGTCGCAGAAGAGACCCAGTACTTC. Residues: CASSPLAGVAEETQYF.

The chain links TRBV2 to TRBJ2-2; D ambiguous. V dropped 7 bases and J dropped 0 bases, with 12 bases sitting between them. This CDR3 contains 15 residues. Germline V gives CDR1 SNHLY, CDR2 FYNNEI. The CDR3 region is CASMGDETNTGELFF. CDR3 DNA: TGTGCCAGCATGGGCGACGAAACGAACACCGGGGAGCTGTTTTTT.

The chain uses TRBV30 and TRBJ1-1; no reliable D call. Germline V gene lookup returns CDR1 GTSNPN and CDR2 SVGIG (reference sequence). Trimming left V 0 bases short and J 0 bases short, with 5 bases between. The CDR3 is made up of 13 amino acids. The CDR3 coding sequence is TGTGCCTGGAGTGTTCGTCTGAACACTGAAGCTTTCTTT. Translating it yields CAWSVRLNTEAFF.

This rearrangement joins TRBV4-3 to TRBJ1-2, with 7 bases fitting TRBD1. J gave up 5 bases and V 0 bases, and 18 bases lay outside the gene matches. Germline V gene lookup returns CDR1 LGHNA and CDR2 YSLEER. This CDR3 region has 19 residues. CDR3 region: CASSQDLNRGRGNSYGYTF. DNA of the CDR3: TGCGCCAGCAGCCAAGATCTTAATCGGGGCAGGGGGAATAGTTATGGCTACACCTTC.

The chain joins TRBV9 to TRBJ2-7, with D perhaps TRBD1 (7 bases). Between the trimmed V and J ends, which lost 4 bases and 7 bases, there was a span of 18 bases. CDR1 and CDR2 (germline): SGDLS, YYNGEE. This CDR3 contains 14 residues. CDR3 bases: TGTGCCAGCAGCCGACTAGGGGGCGCGGGGGAGCAGTACTTC. Translated: CASSRLGGAGEQYF.

The V and J genes are TRBV5-6 and TRBJ1-1; D gene ambiguous. The length of the CDR3 is 13 residues. CDR1 SGHDT and CDR2 YYEEEE come from the germline V gene. V lost 1 base and J lost 4, with 8 bases in between. The CDR3 DNA is TGTGCCAGCAGCTTGACTGGGCTCACTGAAGCTTTCTTT. Protein product: CASSLTGLTEAFF.

The rearrangement joins TRBV27 to TRBJ1-1; maybe TRBD1 (5 bases). The germline gives CDR1 MNHEY, CDR2 SMNVEV (reference sequence). V dropped 2 bases and J dropped 5 bases, with 12 bases sitting between them. The CDR3 totals 14 residues. The CDR3 here is CASSLVGGGTEAFF. CDR3 sequence (DNA): TGTGCCAGCAGTTTAGTCGGGGGTGGAACTGAAGCTTTCTTT.

This clone appeared a single time. The chain links TRBV4-3 to TRBJ1-5; the match to TRBD1 covers 7 bases. The CDR3 spans 15 residues. In germline, CDR1 is LGHNA, CDR2 YSLEER. The V and J ends lost 0 bases and 7 bases, in that order; junction bases with no gene match: 6. CDR3 DNA sequence: TGCGCCAGCAGCCAAGAATTCCAGGGGGACCAGCCCCAGCATTTT. Translation gives CASSQEFQGDQPQHF.